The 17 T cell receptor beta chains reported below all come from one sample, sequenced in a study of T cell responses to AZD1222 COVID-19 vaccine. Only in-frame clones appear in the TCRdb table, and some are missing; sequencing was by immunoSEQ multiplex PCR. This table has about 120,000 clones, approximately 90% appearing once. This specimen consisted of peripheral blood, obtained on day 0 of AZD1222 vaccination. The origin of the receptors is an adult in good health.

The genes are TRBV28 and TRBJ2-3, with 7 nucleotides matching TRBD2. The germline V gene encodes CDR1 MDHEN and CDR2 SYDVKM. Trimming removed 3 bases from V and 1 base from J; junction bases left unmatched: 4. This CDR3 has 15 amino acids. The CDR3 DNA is TGTGCCAGCAGTTTGGAGCGGGAAGGCACAGATACGCAGTATTTT. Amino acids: CASSLEREGTDTQYF.

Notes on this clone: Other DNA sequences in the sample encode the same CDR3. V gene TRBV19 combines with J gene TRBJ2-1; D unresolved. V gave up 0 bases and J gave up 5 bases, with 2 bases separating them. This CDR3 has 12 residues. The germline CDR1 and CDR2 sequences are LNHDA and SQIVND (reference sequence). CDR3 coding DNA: TGTGCCAGTAGTATAGAGAACAATGAGCAGTTCTTC. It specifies CASSIENNEQFF.

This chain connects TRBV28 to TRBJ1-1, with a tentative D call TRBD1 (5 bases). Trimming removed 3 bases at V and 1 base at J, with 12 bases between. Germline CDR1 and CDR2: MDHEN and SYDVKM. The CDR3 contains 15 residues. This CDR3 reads CASSFHGRANTEAFF. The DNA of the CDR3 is TGTGCCAGCAGTTTTCACGGCAGGGCGAACACTGAAGCTTTCTTT.

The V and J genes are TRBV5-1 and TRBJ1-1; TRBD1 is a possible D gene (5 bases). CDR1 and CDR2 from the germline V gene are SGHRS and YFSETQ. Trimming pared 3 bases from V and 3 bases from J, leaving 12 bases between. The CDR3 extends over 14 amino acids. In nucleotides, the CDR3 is TGCGCCAGCAGCTCGGGACTCTGGGACACTGAAGCTTTCTTT. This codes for CASSSGLWDTEAFF.

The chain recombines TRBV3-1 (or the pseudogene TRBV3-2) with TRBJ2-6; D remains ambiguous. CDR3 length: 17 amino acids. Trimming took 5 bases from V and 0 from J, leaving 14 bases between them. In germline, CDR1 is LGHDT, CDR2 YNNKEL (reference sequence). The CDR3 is CASSVRAGPSGANVLTF. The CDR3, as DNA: TGTGCCAGCAGCGTCCGGGCCGGGCCCTCTGGGGCCAACGTCCTGACTTTC.

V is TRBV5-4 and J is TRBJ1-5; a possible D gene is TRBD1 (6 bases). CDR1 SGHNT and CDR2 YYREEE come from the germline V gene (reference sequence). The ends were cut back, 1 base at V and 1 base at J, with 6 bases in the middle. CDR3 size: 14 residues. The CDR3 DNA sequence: TGTGCCAGCAGCTTGCAGGGGAGCAATCAGCCCCAGCATTTT. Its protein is CASSLQGSNQPQHF.

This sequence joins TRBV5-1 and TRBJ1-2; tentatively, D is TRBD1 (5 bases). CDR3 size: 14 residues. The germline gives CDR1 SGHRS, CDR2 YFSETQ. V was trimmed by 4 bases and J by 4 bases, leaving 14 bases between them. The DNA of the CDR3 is TGCGCCAGCAGCCCGGCGCAGGGAGCCTATGGCTACACCTTC. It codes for CASSPAQGAYGYTF.

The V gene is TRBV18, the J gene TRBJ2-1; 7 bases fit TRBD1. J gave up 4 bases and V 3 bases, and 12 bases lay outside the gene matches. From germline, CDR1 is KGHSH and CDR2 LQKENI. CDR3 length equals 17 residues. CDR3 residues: CASSPRAGGTEYNEQFF. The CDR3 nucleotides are TGTGCCAGCTCACCCCGGGCAGGGGGTACGGAATACAATGAGCAGTTCTTC.

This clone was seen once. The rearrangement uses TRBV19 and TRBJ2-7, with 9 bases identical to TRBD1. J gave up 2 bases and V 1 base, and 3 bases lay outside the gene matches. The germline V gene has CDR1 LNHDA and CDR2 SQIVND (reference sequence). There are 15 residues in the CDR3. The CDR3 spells CASSIATGGPYEQYF. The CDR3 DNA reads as TGTGCCAGTAGTATAGCCACAGGGGGCCCCTACGAGCAGTACTTC.

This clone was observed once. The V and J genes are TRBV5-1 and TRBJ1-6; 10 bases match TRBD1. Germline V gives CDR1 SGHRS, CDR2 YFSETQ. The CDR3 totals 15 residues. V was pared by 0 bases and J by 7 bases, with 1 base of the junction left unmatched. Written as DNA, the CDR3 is TGCGCCAGCAGCTTGGGGGACAGGGGCAATTCACCCCTCCACTTT. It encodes CASSLGDRGNSPLHF.

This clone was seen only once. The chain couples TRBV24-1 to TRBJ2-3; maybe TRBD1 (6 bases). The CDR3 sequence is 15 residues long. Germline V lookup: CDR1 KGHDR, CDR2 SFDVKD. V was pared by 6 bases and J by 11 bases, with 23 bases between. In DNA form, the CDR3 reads TGTGCCACCAGTTCTAGCAGGGGCGTCCGGGTCGGGCAGTATTTT. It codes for CATSSSRGVRVGQYF.

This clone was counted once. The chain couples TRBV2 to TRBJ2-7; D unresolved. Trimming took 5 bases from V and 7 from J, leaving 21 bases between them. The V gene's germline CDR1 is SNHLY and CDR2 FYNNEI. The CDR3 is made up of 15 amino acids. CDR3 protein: CASSRPGVDLGEQYF. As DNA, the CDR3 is TGTGCCAGCAGTAGACCGGGCGTAGATCTGGGAGAGCAGTACTTC.

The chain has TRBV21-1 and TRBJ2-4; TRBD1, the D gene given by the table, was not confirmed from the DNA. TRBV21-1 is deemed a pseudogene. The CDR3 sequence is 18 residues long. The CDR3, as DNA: TGTGCCAGCAGCAAAGGTGACAGGGGATTTGTAGCCAAAAACATTCAGTACTTC. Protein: CASSKGDRGFVAKNIQYF.

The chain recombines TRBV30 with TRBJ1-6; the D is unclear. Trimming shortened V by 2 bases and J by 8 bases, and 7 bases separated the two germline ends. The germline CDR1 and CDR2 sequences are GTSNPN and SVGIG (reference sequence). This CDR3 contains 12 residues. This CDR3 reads CAWSPTDSPLHF. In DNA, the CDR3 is TGTGCCTGGAGTCCAACAGATTCACCCCTCCACTTT.

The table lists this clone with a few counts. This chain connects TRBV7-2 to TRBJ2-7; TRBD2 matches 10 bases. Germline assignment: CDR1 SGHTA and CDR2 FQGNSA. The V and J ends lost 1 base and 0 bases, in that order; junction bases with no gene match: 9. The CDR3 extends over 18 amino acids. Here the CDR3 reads CASSLGLSGRIDSYEQYF. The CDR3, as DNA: TGTGCCAGCAGCTTAGGGCTTAGCGGGAGGATTGACTCCTACGAGCAGTACTTC. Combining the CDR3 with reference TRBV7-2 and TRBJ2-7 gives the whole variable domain GAGVSQSPSNKVTEKGKDVELRCDPISGHTALYWYRQSLGQGLEFLIYFQGNSAPDKSGLPSDRFSAERTGGSVSTLTIQRTQQEDSAVYLCASSLGLSGRIDSYEQYFGPGTRLTVT.

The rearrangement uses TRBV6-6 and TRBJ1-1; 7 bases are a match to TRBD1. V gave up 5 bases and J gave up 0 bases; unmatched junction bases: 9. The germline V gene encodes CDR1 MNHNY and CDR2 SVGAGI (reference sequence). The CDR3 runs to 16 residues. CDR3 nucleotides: TGTGCCAGCAGTGCAGGACAGGTACTCATGAACACTGAAGCTTTCTTT. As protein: CASSAGQVLMNTEAFF.

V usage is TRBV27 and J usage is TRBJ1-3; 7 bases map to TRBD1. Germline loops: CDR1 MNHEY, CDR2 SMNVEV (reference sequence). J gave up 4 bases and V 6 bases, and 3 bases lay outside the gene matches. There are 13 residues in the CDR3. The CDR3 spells CASRRQGGNTIYF. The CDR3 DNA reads TGTGCCAGCAGAAGACAGGGCGGAAACACCATATATTTT.